Following are 30 T cell receptor beta chains from one sample sequenced in a study of T cells in Graves' hyperthyroidism and ophthalmopathy. There were TCR beta CDR3 regions amplified from RNA transcripts. The primer set for the first-round RT-PCR of the TCR CDR3 was HTBI. One entry per CDR3 protein, called by TCRdb with MiXCR from the multiplex PCR reads. The table lists 300,000 to 450,000 distinct CDR3 sequences, roughly 13% of them singletons, with 11% in the top ten. Sequencing input: blood. These receptors came from a woman aged 55-75 years with Graves' hyperthyroidism.

This clonotype has at least ten counts. The germline gene is not matched at one end of the junction; a read error may be the cause. The gene calls are TRBV7-7 and TRBJ2-7; the match to TRBD1 covers 8 bases. The germline V gene has CDR1 SSHAT and CDR2 FNYEAQ (reference sequence). This CDR3 has 14 residues. CDR3 bases: TGTGCTAGCAGCTTAGAACAGGGGGCCTACGAGCAGTACTTC. This sequence encodes CASSLEQGAYEQYF.

This clonotype appeared many times. The chain uses TRBV20-1 and TRBJ2-7; TRBD2 is a possible D gene (6 bases). Trimming cost V 0 bases and J 2 bases, with 14 bases left between them. The germline gives CDR1 DFQATT, CDR2 SNEGSKA (reference sequence). The CDR3 loop spans 15 amino acids. In DNA form, the CDR3 reads TGCAGTGCTAGAGATTTCGGGAGCGACACCTACGAGCAGTACTTC. It encodes CSARDFGSDTYEQYF.

This clonotype was seen a handful of times. This rearrangement joins TRBV24-1 to TRBJ1-1; unclear D gene. Trimming stripped 7 bases from V and 5 bases from J, with 10 bases between. This CDR3 region has 12 residues. Germline lookup yields CDR1 KGHDR and CDR2 SFDVKD. The CDR3 spells CATRGVKTEAFF. DNA for the CDR3: TGTGCCACCAGGGGAGTTAAGACTGAAGCTTTCTTT.

This clonotype was observed many times. The chain employs TRBV12-3 or TRBV12-4 and TRBJ2-7; 13 bases fit TRBD2. V shed 5 bases, J shed 4 bases, and the junction held 8 bases outside the gene matches. The CDR3 covers 16 residues. CDR3 DNA sequence: TGTGCCAGCAGTCCCGGGGGACTAGCGGGACGTTACGAGCAGTACTTC. Protein product: CASSPGGLAGRYEQYF.

This clonotype was detected many times. The V and J genes are TRBV7-9 and TRBJ2-7, with 14 bases aligning to TRBD2. Per germline, CDR1 SEHNR and CDR2 FQNEAQ (reference sequence). This CDR3 has 14 residues. Unmatched junction bases numbered 1, after V lost 4 bases and J lost 5 bases. The CDR3 DNA reads as TGTGCCAGCAGCTGGACTAGCGGGAGGAACGAGCAGTACTTC. Protein: CASSWTSGRNEQYF.

The chain uses TRBV28 and TRBJ1-2; 7 positions agree with TRBD1. There are 18 residues in the CDR3. Germline-derived CDR1 and CDR2 are MDHEN and SYDVKM. The V segment lost 6 bases and the J segment 2 bases; nucleotides outside the gene matches: 18. CDR3 region: CASSLTRDSSFSNYGYTF. CDR3 DNA sequence: TGTGCCAGCAGCCTAACGCGGGACAGCTCATTTTCGAACTATGGCTACACCTTC.

This clonotype was seen repeatedly, ten times or more. A read error may account for a junction end that differs from germline. The rearrangement uses TRBV11-1 and TRBJ2-1; 7 bases match TRBD2. CDR3 length: 15 residues. CDR1 is SGHAT and CDR2 is FQDESV in the germline V gene (reference sequence). CDR3 loop: CASSIAGLSYNEQFF. CDR3 DNA sequence: TGTGCCAGCAGCATAGCGGGCCTTTCCTACAATGAGCAGTTCTTC.

This chain joins TRBV19 and TRBJ2-1; maybe TRBD2 (6 bases). The CDR3 length is 16 residues. Germline V gene data show CDR1 as LNHDA and CDR2 as SQIVND (reference sequence). V shed 1 base and J shed 0 bases, with 10 bases lying between them. The CDR3 loop reads CASSIGGGNSYNEQFF. In DNA form, the CDR3 reads TGTGCCAGTAGTATAGGGGGCGGGAACTCCTACAATGAGCAGTTCTTC.

This clonotype occurred many times. The chain combines TRBV12-3 or TRBV12-4 with TRBJ1-1, with D perhaps matching TRBD1 (6 bases). The CDR3 is 13 amino acids. Deletions cut 11 bases from V and 4 bases from J, with 17 bases between. In nucleotides, the CDR3 is TGTGCCTCGTCGGGGGCCGGGAGCACTGAAGCTTTCTTT. Protein: CASSGAGSTEAFF.

This clonotype was seen a few times. The rearrangement uses TRBV18 and TRBJ2-5, with D possibly TRBD2 on 5 matching bases. V was clipped by 2 bases and J by 4 bases, with 5 bases between them. CDR3 length: 12 amino acids. Germline-derived CDR1 and CDR2 are KGHSH and LQKENI. The chain's CDR3 is CASSPEGETQYF. In nucleotides, the CDR3 is TGTGCCAGCTCACCAGAGGGAGAGACCCAGTACTTC.

This clonotype has just a few counts. The chain couples TRBV5-6 to TRBJ2-7; 11 bases are a match to TRBD1. With 4 bases clipped from V and 2 bases from J, the junction kept 8 bases outside the gene matches. The CDR3 contains 16 residues. Per germline, CDR1 SGHDT and CDR2 YYEEEE. For the CDR3, the DNA is TGTGCCAGCAGCCCCGTGGGGACAGGGGGAGCCTACGAGCAGTACTTC. Translated: CASSPVGTGGAYEQYF.

This clonotype was counted at least ten times. V gene TRBV20-1 combines with J gene TRBJ1-6; 10 nucleotides match TRBD1. In germline, CDR1 is DFQATT, CDR2 SNEGSKA (reference sequence). The junction had 9 bases not matched to a gene; V was cut back by 6 bases and J by 4 bases. The CDR3 is made up of 16 amino acids. CDR3 sequence reads: CSAQGTGVSYNSPLHF. CDR3 DNA sequence: TGCAGTGCACAAGGGACAGGGGTCTCTTATAATTCACCCCTCCACTTT.

The gene calls are TRBV5-1 and TRBJ2-5, with D possibly TRBD2 on 5 matching bases. The germline CDR1 and CDR2 sequences are SGHRS and YFSETQ. V was clipped by 3 bases and J by 5 bases, with 17 bases between them. The CDR3 extends over 15 amino acids. The CDR3 is CASSWGEGSRETQYF. The CDR3 nucleotides read TGCGCCAGCAGCTGGGGTGAGGGAAGTCGGGAGACCCAGTACTTC. Using reference TRBV5-1 and TRBJ2-5 for the parts outside the CDR3, the full variable domain is KAGVTQTPRYLIKTRGQQVTLSCSPISGHRSVSWYQQTPGQGLQFLFEYFSETQRNKGNFPGRFSGRQFSNSRSEMNVSTLELGDSALYLCASSWGEGSRETQYFGPGTRLLVL.

This clonotype has at least ten counts. The genes are TRBV27 and TRBJ1-4; unclear D gene. Trimming took 5 bases from V and 8 from J, leaving 12 bases between them. The CDR3 contains 13 residues. Looked up from germline, CDR1 is MNHEY and CDR2 is SMNVEV (reference sequence). The DNA for the CDR3 is TGTGCCAGCAGTCCCGGGCTCGCGGAAAAACTGTTTTTT. Protein: CASSPGLAEKLFF.

This clonotype was observed many times. CDR3 in amino acids: CASSPTGSFGNQPQHF. Here the CDR3 DNA reads TGTGCCAGCTCACCAACAGGGTCCTTCGGCAATCAGCCCCAGCATTTT. The chain employs TRBV18 and TRBJ1-5, with a possible D match to TRBD1 (6 bases). The germline V gene encodes CDR1 KGHSH and CDR2 LQKENI. The CDR3 is made up of 16 amino acids. The V and J ends lost 2 bases and 2 bases respectively, with 13 bases between them.

This clonotype showed up many times. The chain has TRBV18 and TRBJ1-1; D unclear. The V gene lost 3 bases and the J gene lost 6 bases, with 14 bases spanning the gap. The CDR3 is 14 amino acids. CDR1 KGHSH and CDR2 LQKENI come from the germline V gene. CDR3 in DNA: TGTGCCAGCTCACCTCCTACCACGCGGGCTGAAGCTTTCTTT. Translating gives CASSPPTTRAEAFF.

At least ten counts were recorded for this clonotype. The V gene is TRBV5-1, the J gene TRBJ2-7; 10 positions match TRBD2. V trimming: 1 base; J trimming: 2 bases; junction bases outside the gene matches: 3. This CDR3 spans 15 amino acids. Germline V gives CDR1 SGHRS, CDR2 YFSETQ. CDR3 bases: TGCGCCAGCAGCTTGCTTAGCGGGAGGCCCTACGAGCAGTACTTC. It codes for CASSLLSGRPYEQYF.

On this clonotype: A much more abundant neighbour one base away suggests this may be a read error. The CDR3 coding sequence is TGTGCCAGCAGTTCCCTAGCGTACAATGAGCAGTTCTTC. Protein sequence: CASSSLAYNEQFF. The chain has TRBV27 and TRBJ2-1; TRBD2 is a possible D gene (6 bases). The CDR3 covers 13 residues. V was trimmed by 4 bases and J by 4 bases, leaving 8 bases between them. The V gene's germline CDR1 is MNHEY and CDR2 SMNVEV (reference sequence).

This clonotype was seen a few times. The rearrangement links TRBV6-1 to TRBJ1-1; 9 bases align to TRBD1. V shed 7 bases, J shed 5 bases, and the junction held 8 bases outside the gene matches. This CDR3 is built from 14 residues. Germline V lookup: CDR1 MNHNS, CDR2 SASEGT. The CDR3 DNA is TGTGCCAGCAACCTACAGGGGGCTTTAACTGAAGCTTTCTTT. Residues: CASNLQGALTEAFF.

The gene calls are TRBV20-1 and TRBJ2-7, with unresolved D. This CDR3 contains 14 residues. The V end was cut by 0 bases, the J end by 2 bases, with 11 bases between. Germline V gene sequence: CDR1 DFQATT, CDR2 SNEGSKA (reference sequence). This CDR3 is CSARDEWGTYEQYF. CDR3 in DNA: TGCAGTGCTAGAGATGAGTGGGGAACCTACGAGCAGTACTTC.

Ten or more counts support this clonotype. The chain has TRBV20-1 and TRBJ2-1, with D possibly being TRBD1 (5 bases). Between the trimmed V and J ends, which lost 3 bases and 0 bases, there was a span of 12 bases. The CDR3 is 15 amino acids. Germline V gives CDR1 DFQATT, CDR2 SNEGSKA (reference sequence). The CDR3 DNA sequence: TGCAGTGCTAGGCGCTCAGGGTTCTCCTACAATGAGCAGTTCTTC. Protein sequence: CSARRSGFSYNEQFF.

Many counts were recorded for this clonotype. The V and J genes are TRBV5-6 and TRBJ1-5, with TRBD1 matching 7 bases. V shed 3 bases, J shed 5 bases, and the junction held 8 bases outside the gene matches. The CDR3 totals 15 residues. The V gene's germline CDR1 is SGHDT and CDR2 YYEEEE. Written as DNA, the CDR3 is TGTGCCAGCAGCTACTCCCTCAGGGGGGATCAGCCCCAGCATTTT. It translates to CASSYSLRGDQPQHF.

Ten or more counts support this clonotype. The rearrangement uses TRBV6-5 and TRBJ2-3; D gene uncertain. CDR3 size: 16 residues. Germline CDR1 MNHEY, CDR2 SVGAGI. V was shortened by 0 bases and J by 5 bases, with 15 bases between the two germline ends. CDR3 in DNA: TGTGCCAGCAGTTACTCAAAACCGCGCGTTGGAGATACGCAGTATTTT. Its protein product is CASSYSKPRVGDTQYF.

This clonotype was found a few times. This chain links TRBV7-9 with TRBJ1-4; D not certain. Germline V gene lookup returns CDR1 SEHNR and CDR2 FQNEAQ (reference sequence). Trimming shortened V by 0 bases and J by 0 bases, and 11 bases separated the two germline ends. The CDR3 covers 17 residues. This CDR3 is CASSLALGSATNEKLFF. The CDR3 DNA sequence: TGTGCCAGCAGCTTAGCATTGGGCAGTGCAACTAATGAAAAACTGTTTTTT. Filled out from reference TRBV7-9 and TRBJ1-4, the complete variable domain reads DTGVSQNPRHKITKRGQNVTFRCDPISEHNRLYWYRQTLGQGPEFLTYFQNEAQLEKSRLLSDRFSAERPKGSFSTLEIQRTEQGDSAMYLCASSLALGSATNEKLFFGSGTQLSVL.

This clonotype was observed many times. V and J are TRBV7-9 and TRBJ2-1; D perhaps matches TRBD1 (6 bases). Trimming removed 5 bases from V and 9 bases from J, with 20 bases in between. CDR1 and CDR2 (germline): SEHNR, FQNEAQ (reference sequence). CDR3 length: 15 amino acids. In nucleotides, the CDR3 is TGTGCCAGCAGCGGGTCTCTGGGGGCGTGGGGTGAGCAGTTCTTC. This sequence encodes CASSGSLGAWGEQFF.

This clonotype was recorded at least ten times. V and J are TRBV27 and TRBJ1-5, with D unresolved. The V and J ends lost 2 bases and 4 bases respectively, with 6 bases between them. The germline gives CDR1 MNHEY, CDR2 SMNVEV (reference sequence). CDR3 length: 13 residues. In DNA, the CDR3 is TGTGCCAGCAGTTTAAAATATAATCAGCCCCAGCATTTT. Translation: CASSLKYNQPQHF.

This clonotype was picked up many times. This rearrangement joins TRBV20-1 to TRBJ2-1, with 10 bases that match TRBD2. CDR1 is DFQATT, CDR2 SNEGSKA, per germline (reference sequence). The J segment lost 9 bases and the V segment lost 1 base, leaving 15 bases of the junction unmatched. This CDR3 comprises 17 residues. CDR3 loop: CSARAGEREGRLSEQFF. The CDR3 DNA is TGCAGTGCTAGAGCCGGGGAGCGGGAGGGTCGACTCAGTGAGCAGTTCTTC.

This clonotype turned up a few times. The gene calls are TRBV7-3 and TRBJ2-5; 9 positions match TRBD2. Unmatched junction bases numbered 3, after V lost 4 bases and J lost 6 bases. The CDR3 sequence is 13 residues long. From germline, CDR1 is SGHTA and CDR2 FQGTGA. The CDR3, as DNA: TGTGCCAGCAGCTCCGGACTAGCGAAGACCCAGTACTTC. Its protein product is CASSSGLAKTQYF.

CDR3 loop: CASGQEAGELFF. DNA of the CDR3: TGTGCTAGTGGCCAAGAGGCCGGGGAGCTGTTTTTT. This chain joins TRBV12-5 and TRBJ2-2; D gene unclear. The CDR3 is 12 amino acids. The germline CDR1 and CDR2 sequences are LGHNT and FRNRAP. V lost 6 bases to trimming and J lost 6 bases, with 8 bases between them. The whole variable domain, filled in from reference TRBV12-5 and TRBJ2-2, reads DARVTQTPRHKVTEMGQEVTMRCQPILGHNTVFWYRQTMMQGLELLAYFRNRAPLDDSGMPKDRFSAEMPDATLATLKIQPSEPRDSAVYFCASGQEAGELFFGEGSRLTVL.

This clonotype was observed many times. The chain recombines TRBV11-2 with TRBJ2-7; D is perhaps TRBD2 (6 bases). V was trimmed by 1 base and J by 2 bases, leaving 9 bases between them. From germline, CDR1 is SGHAT and CDR2 FQNNGV. The CDR3 extends over 14 amino acids. In DNA, the CDR3 is TGTGCCAGCAGCTTAGGCGGGACCGCCTACGAGCAGTACTTC. Translating gives CASSLGGTAYEQYF.